The 14 T cell receptor beta chains listed next were all sequenced from one sample in a study of identifying expanded T cells in peripheral blood. Assay used: immunoSEQ multiplex PCR; TCRdb lists only in-frame clones, some missing. The sample holds around 60,000 clones; approximately 82% are singletons and the top ten take approximately 19%. What was sequenced was blood. The receptors come from a person between 18 and 69 years old in good health.

Only one count was recorded for this clone. The chain carries TRBV10-2 and TRBJ2-1, with 9 bases aligning to TRBD1. The germline V gene has CDR1 WSHSY and CDR2 SAAADI. J gave up 3 bases and V 6 bases, and 3 bases lay outside the gene matches. The CDR3 has 14 amino acids. The CDR3 reads CASRTGGSYNEQFF. CDR3 in DNA: TGCGCCAGCAGGACAGGGGGGAGCTACAATGAGCAGTTCTTC.

The rearrangement uses TRBV6-1 and TRBJ2-7; a weak D match, TRBD1 (6 bases). The germline CDR1 and CDR2 sequences are MNHNS and SASEGT. This CDR3 spans 14 amino acids. V was trimmed by 5 bases and J by 3 bases, leaving 14 bases between them. The CDR3 reads CASSSRDTYYEQYV. DNA for the CDR3: TGTGCCAGCAGTTCCCGGGACACCTACTACGAGCAGTACGTC.

The chain joins TRBV19 to TRBJ1-5; no reliable D call. V gave up 7 bases and J gave up 0 bases, with 13 bases separating them. The germline CDR1 and CDR2 sequences are LNHDA and SQIVND (reference sequence). The CDR3 is 15 residues long. This CDR3 is CASTPRPYSNQPQHF. As DNA, the CDR3 is TGTGCCAGTACTCCTCGGCCTTATAGCAATCAGCCCCAGCATTTT.

This clone has a handful of counts. The chain employs TRBV14 and TRBJ1-1; possible D gene TRBD1, 5 bases. V lost 3 bases, J lost 5 bases, and 13 bases lay in between. The CDR3 has 14 amino acids. Germline values: CDR1 SGHDN, CDR2 FVKESK. The CDR3 region is CASSHPGTRTEAFF. CDR3 bases: TGTGCCAGCAGCCACCCCGGGACGAGAACTGAAGCTTTCTTT. The whole variable domain, filled in from reference TRBV14 and TRBJ1-1, reads EAGVTQFPSHSVIEKGQTVTLRCDPISGHDNLYWYRRVMGKEIKFLLHFVKESKQDESGMPNNRFLAERTGGTYSTLKVQPAELEDSGVYFCASSHPGTRTEAFFGQGTRLTVV.

This clone occurred once. This rearrangement joins TRBV6-5 to TRBJ2-2; 8 positions agree with TRBD2. V shed 4 bases and J 6 bases; nucleotides not matched to a gene: 4. This CDR3 comprises 14 residues. CDR1 and CDR2 (germline): MNHEY, SVGAGI. CDR3 in amino acids: CASSSGLDAGELFF. The CDR3 nucleotides read TGTGCCAGCAGTTCGGGACTAGATGCCGGGGAGCTGTTTTTT.

The CDR3 DNA reads TGCGCCAGCAGTGATTTCGGGGGAGGAGACACTGAAGCTTTCTTT. Translation gives CASSDFGGGDTEAFF. This sequence joins TRBV10-2 and TRBJ1-1; possibly TRBD1 for D (5 bases). Trimming removed 3 bases from V and 3 bases from J, with 14 bases in between. Germline CDR1 and CDR2: WSHSY and SAAADI. This CDR3 contains 15 residues.

This chain uses TRBV5-6 with TRBJ2-2, with 7 bases lining up with TRBD1. CDR1 and CDR2 (germline): SGHDT, YYEEEE. Trimming removed 7 bases from V and 4 bases from J; junction bases left unmatched: 7. This CDR3 has 14 amino acids. This chain's CDR3 is CASEQGTGTGELFF. Written as DNA, the CDR3 is TGTGCCAGCGAACAGGGGACGGGCACCGGGGAGCTGTTTTTT.

This chain links TRBV5-6 with TRBJ2-7; TRBD1 agrees at 12 bases. With V trimmed by 2 bases and J by 4 bases, 4 bases remained unmatched. CDR1 and CDR2 from the germline V gene are SGHDT and YYEEEE. The CDR3 length is 15 residues. For the CDR3, the DNA is TGTGCCAGCAGCTTCGAGGGACAGGGGGCTTACGAGCAGTACTTC. Amino acid sequence: CASSFEGQGAYEQYF. Complete variable domain (other parts from reference TRBV5-6 and TRBJ2-7): DAGVTQSPTHLIKTRGQQVTLRCSPKSGHDTVSWYQQALGQGPQFIFQYYEEEERQRGNFPDRFSGHQFPNYSSELNVNALLLGDSALYLCASSFEGQGAYEQYFGPGTRLTVT.

In its sample, this clone was seen a few times. The V and J genes are TRBV18 and TRBJ2-3; 8 bases match TRBD2. Germline V CDR1 and CDR2: KGHSH, LQKENI. The CDR3 is 15 residues long. J was trimmed by 4 bases and V by 2 bases; bases with no gene match: 5. DNA for the CDR3: TGTGCCAGCTCACCATCGGGGGGGGATGCAGATACGCAGTATTTT. It encodes CASSPSGGDADTQYF.

This clone was detected only once. The chain couples TRBV7-2 to TRBJ2-7, with 7 bases that match TRBD1. Germline CDR1 reads SGHTA; CDR2 reads FQGNSA. After removal of 6 bases from V and 2 bases from J, the junction contained 10 bases not matched to a gene. CDR3 length: 15 amino acids. CDR3 nucleotide sequence: TGTGCCAGCAGACCCGGGACAGAGTTTACCTACGAGCAGTACTTC. This sequence encodes CASRPGTEFTYEQYF.

V gene TRBV9 combines with J gene TRBJ2-1; TRBD1 agrees at 8 bases. Germline CDR1 SGDLS, CDR2 YYNGEE. The V gene end was trimmed by 3 bases and the J gene end by 2 bases; junction bases not matched to a gene: 4. CDR3 length: 15 residues. Written as DNA, the CDR3 is TGTGCCAGCAGCGACGGACAGGGTGCCTACAATGAGCAGTTCTTC. The encoded protein is CASSDGQGAYNEQFF.

This sequence joins TRBV4-1 and TRBJ1-1; 7 positions match TRBD1. Germline CDR1 and CDR2: MGHRA and YSYEKL. V shed 4 bases, J shed 1 base, and the junction held 9 bases outside the gene matches. The CDR3 is made up of 16 amino acids. DNA for the CDR3: TGCGCCAGCAGCCTTAGGGGCGGGACAGAGAACACTGAAGCTTTCTTT. Protein sequence: CASSLRGGTENTEAFF.

This rearrangement joins TRBV7-9 to TRBJ1-2; 7 bases fit TRBD1. The CDR3 covers 13 residues. Per germline, CDR1 SEHNR and CDR2 FQNEAQ (reference sequence). The V and J ends lost 4 bases and 4 bases, in that order; junction bases with no gene match: 3. The CDR3, as DNA: TGTGCCAGCAGCTCCGGGGACAGCTATGGCTACACCTTC. Translating gives CASSSGDSYGYTF.

This clone is labeled medium-sized. The chain joins TRBV6-5 to TRBJ1-2; TRBD1 matches at 10 bases. Unmatched junction bases numbered 11, after V lost 2 bases and J lost 8 bases. The CDR3 runs 16 residues. Germline CDR1 reads MNHEY; CDR2 reads SVGAGI. The CDR3 sequence: CASSYIRTGGSYGYTF. CDR3 sequence (DNA): TGTGCCAGCAGTTACATCCGGACAGGGGGAAGTTACGGCTACACCTTC.